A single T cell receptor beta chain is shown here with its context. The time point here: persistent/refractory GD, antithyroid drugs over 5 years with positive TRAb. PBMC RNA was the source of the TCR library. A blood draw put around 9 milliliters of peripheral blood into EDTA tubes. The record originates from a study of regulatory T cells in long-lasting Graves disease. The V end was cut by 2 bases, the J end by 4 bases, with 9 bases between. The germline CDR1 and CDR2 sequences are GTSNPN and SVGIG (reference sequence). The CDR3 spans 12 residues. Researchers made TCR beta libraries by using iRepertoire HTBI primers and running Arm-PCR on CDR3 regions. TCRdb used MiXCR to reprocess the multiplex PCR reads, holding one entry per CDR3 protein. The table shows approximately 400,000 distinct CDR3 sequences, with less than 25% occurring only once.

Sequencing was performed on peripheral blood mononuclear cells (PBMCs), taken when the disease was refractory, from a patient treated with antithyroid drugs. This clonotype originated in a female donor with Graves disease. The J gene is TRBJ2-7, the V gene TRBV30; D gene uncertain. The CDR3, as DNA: TGTGCCTGGAGTCTTCTGGGTTACGAGCAGTACTTC. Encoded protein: CAWSLLGYEQYF.